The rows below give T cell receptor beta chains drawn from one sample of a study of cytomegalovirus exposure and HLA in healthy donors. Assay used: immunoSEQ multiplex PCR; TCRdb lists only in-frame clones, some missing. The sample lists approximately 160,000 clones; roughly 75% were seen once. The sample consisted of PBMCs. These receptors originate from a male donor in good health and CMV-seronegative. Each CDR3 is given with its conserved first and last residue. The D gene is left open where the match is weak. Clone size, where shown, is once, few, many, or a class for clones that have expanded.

CASSRGQGDGYTF	TGTGCCAGCAGTAGGGGACAGGGGGACGGCTACACCTTC	-	TRBD1	TRBV6-5	TRBJ1-2
CASSLIGGPYNEQFF	TGTGCCAGCAGCTTAATTGGCGGCCCCTACAATGAGCAGTTCTTC	-	-	TRBV7-8	TRBJ2-1
CASSYLAGAYNEQFF	TGTGCCAGCAGTTACCTAGCGGGGGCCTACAATGAGCAGTTCTTC	-	TRBD2	TRBV6-5	TRBJ2-1
CASSLGREGLKTQYF	TGCGCCAGCAGCTTGGGACGGGAGGGCCTGAAGACCCAGTACTTC	once	TRBD2	TRBV5-1	TRBJ2-5
CASSPQATGSGNTIYF	TGTGCCAGCTCACCTCAGGCTACGGGATCTGGAAACACCATATATTTT	few	-	TRBV18	TRBJ1-3
CASSLRGWADTQYF	TGTGCCAGCAGTTTAAGGGGGTGGGCAGATACGCAGTATTTT	once	-	TRBV28	TRBJ2-3
CASSPIDRASGELFF	TGTGCCAGCAGTCCTATTGACAGGGCGAGCGGGGAGCTGTTTTTT	-	TRBD1	TRBV25-1	TRBJ2-2
CASGDRQGYVGPTNEKLFF	TGTGCCAGCGGAGATAGACAGGGTTACGTGGGCCCTACTAATGAAAAACTGTTTTTT	-	-	TRBV21-1	TRBJ1-4
CASSSDRVGSPLHF	TGTGCCAGCAGCTCGGACAGGGTGGGTTCACCCCTCCACTTT	-	TRBD1	TRBV6-6	TRBJ1-6
CASSSRTGVPTVSYTF	TGTGCCAGCAGCTCCAGGACAGGGGTCCCAACCGTGAGCTACACCTTC	-	TRBD1	TRBV5-4	TRBJ1-2
CASSLQGAYNEQFF	TGTGCCAGCAGTTTACAGGGCGCCTACAATGAGCAGTTCTTC	-	-	TRBV27	TRBJ2-1
CASSGSLFYGYTF	TGTGCCAGCAGTGGAAGCCTCTTCTATGGCTACACCTTC	-	-	TRBV2	TRBJ1-2
CASSQELGLAGGDTQYF	TGTGCCAGCAGCCAAGAGCTGGGACTAGCGGGAGGAGATACGCAGTATTTT	-	TRBD2	TRBV14	TRBJ2-3
CASGRASGRTDTQYF	TGTGCTAGTGGTCGAGCTAGCGGGCGCACAGATACGCAGTATTTT	once	TRBD2	TRBV12-5	TRBJ2-3
CASSAGEAYEQYF	TGTGCCAGCAGCGCAGGGGAAGCCTACGAGCAGTACTTC	-	-	TRBV2	TRBJ2-7
CASSGQTGLEAFF	TGTGCCAGCAGTGGCCAGACAGGCCTAGAAGCTTTCTTT	-	-	TRBV6-1	TRBJ1-1
CATSSHSSSGANVLTF	TGTGCCACCAGCAGCCACAGTAGCTCTGGGGCCAACGTCCTGACTTTC	-	-	TRBV15	TRBJ2-6
CASGGGTSGSAEQFF	TGCGCCAGCGGGGGAGGGACTAGCGGGAGCGCCGAGCAGTTCTTC	-	TRBD2	TRBV5-1	TRBJ2-1
CASSRGQAFYGYTF	TGTGCCAGCAGCCGGGGACAGGCCTTCTATGGCTACACCTTC	once	TRBD1	TRBV7-8	TRBJ1-2
CSAGDRAYEQYF	TGCAGCGCAGGGGACAGGGCCTACGAGCAGTACTTC	-	TRBD1	TRBV29-1	TRBJ2-7
CASIQGWDTEAFF	TGTGCCAGCATTCAGGGTTGGGACACTGAAGCTTTCTTT	-	-	TRBV2	TRBJ1-1
CASSTDRYGYTF	TGTGCCAGTAGTACGGACAGATATGGCTACACCTTC	-	-	TRBV19	TRBJ1-2